Following are 4 T cell receptor beta chains from one sample sequenced in a study of cytomegalovirus exposure and HLA in healthy donors. The PCR had 60 Vbeta and 13 Jbeta primers. Generated by immunoSEQ multiplex PCR, the TCRdb table keeps only in-frame clones and is missing some. The sample holds 150,000 or so clones, approximately 80% seen once. The source material was PBMCs. The source of these receptors is a male donor in good health and CMV-seronegative.

V usage is TRBV15 and J usage is TRBJ1-2, with 7 nucleotides matching TRBD1. V shed 1 base, J shed 10 bases, and the junction held 3 bases outside the gene matches. The germline V gene has CDR1 LNHNV and CDR2 YYDKDF (reference sequence). The CDR3 is 12 amino acids. In nucleotides, the CDR3 is TGTGCCACCAGCAGAGGCGACAGGGCCTACACCTTC. Its translation: CATSRGDRAYTF.

This clone has a handful of counts. The rearrangement joins TRBV11-2 to TRBJ2-7, with TRBD1 identical over 7 bases. Germline values: CDR1 SGHAT, CDR2 FQNNGV. This CDR3 has 14 amino acids. The ends lost 6 bases at V and 0 bases at J; junction bases unmatched: 5. CDR3 residues: CASRETGISYEQYF. The DNA for the CDR3 is TGTGCCAGCAGGGAGACAGGGATCTCCTACGAGCAGTACTTC.

The V call is TRBV7-3, the J call TRBJ1-6, with D unclear. V was trimmed by 2 bases and J by 5 bases, leaving 7 bases between them. The CDR3 spans 14 residues. Germline V gene data show CDR1 as SGHTA and CDR2 as FQGTGA. The CDR3 spells CASSLGPDNSPLHF. For the CDR3, the DNA is TGTGCCAGCAGCTTAGGGCCAGATAATTCACCCCTCCACTTT.

This chain joins TRBV28 and TRBJ1-5, with 10 bases fitting TRBD1. CDR3 length: 16 residues. CDR1 MDHEN and CDR2 SYDVKM come from the germline V gene. The trim removed 3 bases at V and 5 bases at J, leaving 7 bases unmatched. The CDR3 region has the DNA TGTGCCAGCAGTTTCCTCCGACAGGGGGCCTATCAGCCCCAGCATTTT. The encoded protein is CASSFLRQGAYQPQHF.